The T cell receptor beta chain described here comes from a study of blood T cell repertoires in COVID-19. Original processing notes: Estimation of nucleated cell counts relied on the amplification of reference gene primers. Clones were sequenced by immunoSEQ multiplex PCR, and TCRdb holds only the in-frame ones, with some missing. That table supplies the V and J calls and clone size; D and trimming were determined from the DNA. The sample lists some 240,000 clones, over 75% occurring once. This CDR3 is 16 amino acids long. The V segment lost 4 bases and the J segment 6 bases; nucleotides outside the gene matches: 13. Germline lookup yields CDR1 SNHLY and CDR2 FYNNEI.

The rearrangement uses TRBV2 and TRBJ1-1; the match to TRBD1 covers 8 bases. The receptor was isolated from a woman aged 35 to 49 who had been exposed to COVID-19. Input material: PBMCs or T cells enriched from blood (not recorded which). The CDR3 DNA is TGTGCCAGCAGTGCCGCGGCGCAGGGGGCTTTAGCTGAAGCTTTCTTT. Amino acid sequence: CASSAAAQGALAEAFF.